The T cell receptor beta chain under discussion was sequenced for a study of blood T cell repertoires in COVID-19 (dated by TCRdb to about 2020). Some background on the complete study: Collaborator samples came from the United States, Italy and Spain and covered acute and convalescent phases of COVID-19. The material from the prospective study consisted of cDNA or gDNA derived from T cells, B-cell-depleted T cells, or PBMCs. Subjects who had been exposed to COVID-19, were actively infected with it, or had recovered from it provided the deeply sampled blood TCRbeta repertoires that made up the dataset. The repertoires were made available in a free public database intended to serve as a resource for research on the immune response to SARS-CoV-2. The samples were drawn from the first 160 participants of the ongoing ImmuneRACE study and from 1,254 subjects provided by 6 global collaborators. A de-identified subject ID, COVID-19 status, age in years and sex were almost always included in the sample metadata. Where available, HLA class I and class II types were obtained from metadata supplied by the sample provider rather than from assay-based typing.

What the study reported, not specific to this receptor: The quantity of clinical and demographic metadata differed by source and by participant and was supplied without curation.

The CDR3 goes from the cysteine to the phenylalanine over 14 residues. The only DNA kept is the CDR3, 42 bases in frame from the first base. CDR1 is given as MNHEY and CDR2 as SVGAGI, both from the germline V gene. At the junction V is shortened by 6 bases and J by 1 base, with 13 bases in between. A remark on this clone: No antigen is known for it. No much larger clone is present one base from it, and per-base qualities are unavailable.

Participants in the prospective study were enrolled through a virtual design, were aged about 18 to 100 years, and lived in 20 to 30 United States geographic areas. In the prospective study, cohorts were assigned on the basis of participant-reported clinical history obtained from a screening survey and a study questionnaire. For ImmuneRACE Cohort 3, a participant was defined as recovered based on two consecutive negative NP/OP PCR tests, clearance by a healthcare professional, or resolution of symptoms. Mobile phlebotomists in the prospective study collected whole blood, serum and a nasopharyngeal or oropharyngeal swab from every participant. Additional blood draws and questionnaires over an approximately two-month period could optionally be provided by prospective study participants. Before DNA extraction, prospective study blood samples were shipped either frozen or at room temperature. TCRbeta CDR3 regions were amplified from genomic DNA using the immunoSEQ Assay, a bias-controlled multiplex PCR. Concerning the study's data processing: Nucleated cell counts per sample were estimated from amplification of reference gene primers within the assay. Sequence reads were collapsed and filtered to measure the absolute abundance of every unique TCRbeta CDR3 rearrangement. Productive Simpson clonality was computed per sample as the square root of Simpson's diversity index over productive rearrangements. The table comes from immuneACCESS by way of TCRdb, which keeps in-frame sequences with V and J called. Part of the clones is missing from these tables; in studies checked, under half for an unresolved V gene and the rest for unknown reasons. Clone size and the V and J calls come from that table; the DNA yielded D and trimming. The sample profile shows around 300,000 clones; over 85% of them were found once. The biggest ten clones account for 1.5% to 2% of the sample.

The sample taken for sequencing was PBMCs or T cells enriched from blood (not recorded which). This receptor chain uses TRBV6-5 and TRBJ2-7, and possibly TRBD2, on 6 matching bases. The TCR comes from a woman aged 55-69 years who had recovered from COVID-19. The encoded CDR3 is CASSPQEGSYEQYF. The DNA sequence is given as TGTGCCAGCAGCCCACAGGAGGGGTCCTACGAGCAGTACTTC.